This passage covers 32 T cell receptor beta chains from one sample sequenced in a study of human T cells and chemical hapten exposure. Via MiXCR, TCRdb re-called the RACE reads, giving one row per CDR3 protein. The data contain 65,000 to 70,000 distinct CDR3 sequences, around 9.9% of them singletons. Specified time point: pre-sensitization, week 0. Noted treatment: therapeutic diphenylcyclopropenone sensitization with weekly scalp DPC. Sample: whole blood, taken in connection with sensitization to the hapten diphenylcyclopropenone (DPC). The receptors shown here come from a woman aged 50 to 60 with alopecia areata. Some clones in this sample may be carry-over from other donors' samples.

Many counts were recorded for this clonotype. J is TRBJ2-7 and V is TRBV4-3; D unclear. Germline CDR1 reads LGHNA; CDR2 reads YSLEER. V lost 0 bases, J lost 8 bases, and 17 bases lay in between. This CDR3 has 15 amino acids. The CDR3 DNA is TGCGCCAGCAGCCAAGATCTGGCAGTCCCTAACAAGCAGTACTTC. It codes for CASSQDLAVPNKQYF.

J is TRBJ1-1 and V is TRBV10-3; D possibly corresponds to TRBD1 (5 bases). The germline gives CDR1 ENHRY, CDR2 SYGVKD. V lost 5 bases to trimming and J lost 3 bases, with 13 bases between them. The length of the CDR3 is 14 residues. CDR3: CAISRGAADTEAFF. The CDR3 DNA is TGTGCCATCAGTCGAGGGGCAGCGGACACTGAAGCTTTCTTT.

This clonotype showed up just a few times. The V call is TRBV14, the J call TRBJ1-3; unclear D gene. V lost 1 base and J lost 4, with 14 bases in between. Germline V gives CDR1 SGHDN, CDR2 FVKESK. The CDR3 has 16 amino acids. The CDR3 reads CASSQVRLGLGNTIYF. Here the CDR3 DNA reads TGTGCCAGCAGCCAAGTCCGGCTGGGCCTAGGAAACACCATATATTTT.

This clonotype was recorded many times. The chain links TRBV28 to TRBJ2-2, with 10 bases lining up with TRBD2. CDR1 and CDR2 from the germline V gene are MDHEN and SYDVKM. V was pared by 3 bases and J by 1 base, with 8 bases of the junction left unmatched. The CDR3 sequence is 18 residues long. CDR3 protein: CASSFPLAGAENTGELFF. The CDR3, as DNA: TGTGCCAGCAGTTTTCCCCTAGCGGGGGCCGAGAACACCGGGGAGCTGTTTTTT.

The table lists this clonotype with a few counts. V gene TRBV27 combines with J gene TRBJ2-1; a possible D gene is TRBD1 (6 bases). The V gene lost 2 bases and the J gene lost 2 bases, with 10 bases spanning the gap. The length of the CDR3 is 15 residues. Looked up from germline, CDR1 is MNHEY and CDR2 is SMNVEV (reference sequence). The CDR3, as DNA: TGTGCCAGCAGTTTAATGGGGGCCACCTACAATGAGCAGTTCTTC. It encodes CASSLMGATYNEQFF.

The chain employs TRBV2 and TRBJ2-3, with D perhaps being TRBD1 or TRBD2 (5 bases each). The CDR3 sequence is 11 residues long. Germline values: CDR1 SNHLY, CDR2 FYNNEI. Trimming stripped 7 bases from V and 11 bases from J, with 13 bases between. CDR3 sequence (DNA): TGTGCCAGCATAGGGACGCTTATGCAGTATTTT. Its protein is CASIGTLMQYF.

The chain carries TRBV24-1 and TRBJ2-7, with 7 bases that match TRBD1. V lost 4 bases to trimming and J lost 5 bases; unmatched junction nucleotides: 10. The CDR3 has 15 amino acids. CDR1 and CDR2 (germline): KGHDR, SFDVKD. CDR3 protein: CATSDYGVGTDEQYF. The CDR3 DNA follows: TGTGCCACCAGTGACTACGGTGTAGGGACAGACGAGCAGTACTTC.

This clonotype showed up many times. The genes are TRBV5-1 and TRBJ2-7; D is undetermined. Looked up from germline, CDR1 is SGHRS and CDR2 is YFSETQ. This CDR3 is 14 amino acids long. V was pared by 3 bases and J by 0 bases, with 10 bases between. This CDR3 is CASSSLLSSYEQYF. CDR3 nucleotides: TGCGCCAGCAGCTCCCTCCTCAGCTCCTACGAGCAGTACTTC.

A note on this clonotype: A much larger clone differs by one base, so this may be a read error. The gene calls are TRBV7-3 and TRBJ2-1; maybe TRBD1 (5 bases). CDR3 length equals 15 residues. Germline CDR1 SGHTA, CDR2 FQGTGA. V gave up 2 bases and J gave up 6 bases, with 14 bases separating them. The CDR3 coding sequence is TGTGCCAGCAGCTTATGGCAGGGTGGTATCAATGAGCAGTTCTTC. It encodes CASSLWQGGINEQFF.

This clonotype turned up a few times. CDR3 residues: CASSYGAVDNEQFF. CDR3 DNA: TGCGCCAGCAGCTACGGGGCGGTTGACAATGAGCAGTTCTTC. This sequence joins TRBV5-1 and TRBJ2-1; possibly TRBD1 or TRBD2 for D (5 bases each). The germline V and J ends were trimmed by 3 bases and 5 bases, with 12 bases remaining between them. The CDR3 covers 14 residues. Germline V gene lookup returns CDR1 SGHRS and CDR2 YFSETQ.

Ten or more counts support this clonotype. V usage is TRBV6-2 or TRBV6-3 and J usage is TRBJ2-1; 9 bases align to TRBD2. Germline CDR1 MNHEY, CDR2 SVGEGT. The CDR3 is made up of 16 amino acids. Trimming at V came to 4 bases and at J to 8 bases, leaving 12 bases not matched to a gene. Here the CDR3 DNA reads TGTGCCAGCAGTTCTACGAGAGCGGGAGGAAGGGATGAGCAGTTCTTC. Translating it yields CASSSTRAGGRDEQFF.

The chain carries TRBV19 and TRBJ1-5; 7 bases match TRBD1. The CDR3 runs 14 residues. CDR1 LNHDA and CDR2 SQIVND come from the germline V gene (reference sequence). The V and J ends lost 8 bases and 7 bases, in that order; junction bases with no gene match: 11. DNA of the CDR3: TGTGCCAGTGGGCTGACAGGGTTAGACCAGCCCCAGCATTTT. It is translated as CASGLTGLDQPQHF. Using reference TRBV19 and TRBJ1-5 for the parts outside the CDR3, the full variable domain is DGGITQSPKYLFRKEGQNVTLSCEQNLNHDAMYWYRQDPGQGLRLIYYSQIVNDFQKGDIAEGYSVSREKKESFPLTVTSAQKNPTAFYLCASGLTGLDQPQHFGDGTRLSIL.

This clonotype was found a few times. The J gene is TRBJ2-4, the V gene TRBV6-6; TRBD1 matches at 7 bases. Looked up from germline, CDR1 is MNHNY and CDR2 is SVGAGI (reference sequence). CDR3 length: 14 amino acids. V gave up 7 bases and J gave up 1 base; unmatched junction bases: 4. CDR3 in DNA: TGTGCCAGCAACTCACAGGGGGCCAAAAACATTCAGTACTTC. Its translation is CASNSQGAKNIQYF.

Turning to this clonotype: A much larger clonotype is one base distant, so this may be a read error. The chain employs TRBV20-1 and TRBJ2-5; D is perhaps TRBD2 (6 bases). CDR1 DFQATT and CDR2 SNEGSKA come from the germline V gene (reference sequence). This CDR3 has 12 residues. The chain's CDR3 is CSAPVGGETRYF. The CDR3 nucleotides read TGCAGTGCCCCGGTCGGGGGAGAGACCCGGTACTTC.

This clonotype has ten or more counts. The V and J genes are TRBV20-1 and TRBJ2-7, with 9 nucleotides matching TRBD1. The germline gives CDR1 DFQATT, CDR2 SNEGSKA (reference sequence). Germline trimming cut 5 bases from V and 4 bases from J; bases unmatched to any gene: 9. CDR3 size: 14 residues. The CDR3 DNA is TGCAGTGCTGCCCCGGGACAGGGAATTTACGAGCAGTACTTC. It codes for CSAAPGQGIYEQYF.

The V call is TRBV5-1, the J call TRBJ1-3; D unresolved. The CDR3 length is 16 residues. Germline V lookup: CDR1 SGHRS, CDR2 YFSETQ. V lost 4 bases to trimming and J lost 3 bases, with 17 bases between them. The CDR3 region is CASSRDMGAGGNTIYF. The CDR3 DNA follows: TGCGCCAGCAGCCGTGATATGGGAGCGGGTGGAAACACCATATATTTT.

This clonotype was picked up a small number of times. This rearrangement joins TRBV28 to TRBJ1-2, with D perhaps TRBD1 (5 bases). Germline values: CDR1 MDHEN, CDR2 SYDVKM. V lost 11 bases, J lost 5 bases, and 18 bases lay in between. The CDR3 is made up of 13 amino acids. The CDR3 region has the DNA TGTGCCGTGCGGGGGGTAGGAAGGTATGGCTACACCTTC. Translated: CAVRGVGRYGYTF.

CDR3 residues: CASRRLDETQYF. CDR3 in DNA: TGTGCCAGCAGAAGATTGGATGAGACCCAGTACTTC. The V and J genes are TRBV12-3 or TRBV12-4 and TRBJ2-5; D unclear. The CDR3 loop spans 12 amino acids. The V and J ends lost 6 bases and 5 bases respectively, with 10 bases between them.

This clonotype was counted ten times or more. The genes are TRBV20-1 and TRBJ1-5; TRBD1 might be the D (5 bases). The V end lost 3 bases, the J end lost 5 bases, and 11 bases lay between the germline ends. Germline-derived CDR1 and CDR2 are DFQATT and SNEGSKA (reference sequence). The CDR3 covers 13 residues. The CDR3 DNA reads TGCAGTGCTAGCAGGGTTCTTGATCAGCCCCAGCATTTT. Translation gives CSASRVLDQPQHF.

This clonotype was seen a handful of times. The chain links TRBV5-4 to TRBJ2-2; D may be TRBD2 (6 bases). This CDR3 comprises 15 residues. V lost 1 base, J lost 5 bases, and 12 bases lay in between. The germline CDR1 and CDR2 sequences are SGHNT and YYREEE (reference sequence). In DNA, the CDR3 is TGTGCCAGCAGCTTGATCCAGGGAGGTACCGGGGAGCTGTTTTTT. Amino acid sequence: CASSLIQGGTGELFF.

This clonotype was detected ten times or more. V and J are TRBV7-9 and TRBJ2-7; 8 bases map to TRBD2. The CDR3 is 15 amino acids. The germline gives CDR1 SEHNR, CDR2 FQNEAQ (reference sequence). V shed 5 bases, J shed 2 bases, and the junction held 8 bases outside the gene matches. The DNA for the CDR3 is TGTGCCAGCAGCAACGTAGCGGGATATGCCTACGAGCAGTACTTC. This encodes CASSNVAGYAYEQYF.

In this sample, this clonotype turned up many times. This sequence joins TRBV7-2 and TRBJ2-2; 11 nucleotides agree with TRBD2. The junction had 7 bases not matched to a gene; V was cut back by 5 bases and J by 2 bases. CDR3 length: 17 residues. The V gene's germline CDR1 is SGHTA and CDR2 FQGNSA. Here the CDR3 DNA reads TGTGCCAGCAGCGTCCCCGGGACTAGCGGCAACACCGGGGAGCTGTTTTTT. Translated, it gives CASSVPGTSGNTGELFF. The full variable domain, with the rest looked up from reference TRBV7-2 and TRBJ2-2, is GAGVSQSPSNKVTEKGKDVELRCDPISGHTALYWYRQSLGQGLEFLIYFQGNSAPDKSGLPSDRFSAERTGGSVSTLTIQRTQQEDSAVYLCASSVPGTSGNTGELFFGEGSRLTVL.

In this sample, this clonotype turned up a few times. The CDR3 reads CASSPRAAGGDEQYF. The CDR3 DNA reads as TGTGCCAGCTCACCACGGGCAGCGGGGGGTGACGAGCAGTACTTC. The V and J genes are TRBV18 and TRBJ2-7; 9 positions match TRBD2. The CDR3 covers 15 residues. V shed 1 base, J shed 5 bases, and the junction held 6 bases outside the gene matches. CDR1 and CDR2 from the germline V gene are KGHSH and LQKENI.

This clonotype was seen a handful of times. This chain connects TRBV7-7 to TRBJ2-3; the match to TRBD2 covers 8 bases. Germline V gives CDR1 SSHAT, CDR2 FNYEAQ (reference sequence). Germline trimming cut 1 base from V and 6 bases from J; bases unmatched to any gene: 9. The CDR3 loop spans 16 amino acids. The CDR3, as DNA: TGTGCCAGCAGCTTAGGTCCAGCGGGAGAGTTGGATACGCAGTATTTT. Translation: CASSLGPAGELDTQYF.

This clonotype was found many times. The gene calls are TRBV27 and TRBJ1-6; TRBD1 aligns across 8 bases. V lost 5 bases to trimming and J lost 11 bases; unmatched junction nucleotides: 11. Germline V CDR1 and CDR2: MNHEY, SMNVEV (reference sequence). This CDR3 is 15 amino acids long. The DNA for the CDR3 is TGTGCCAGCAGTCGGACAGGGTCGGTTTGGGCACCCCTCCACTTT. As protein: CASSRTGSVWAPLHF.

In its sample, this clonotype was seen a few times. The CDR3 nucleotides read TGTGCCAGCAGCCGGATAATATATGACAGGGCCAAAACCGGGGAGCTGTTTTTT. This codes for CASSRIIYDRAKTGELFF. This chain joins TRBV7-6 and TRBJ2-2; 7 bases agree with TRBD1. The CDR3 length is 18 residues. V lost 5 bases to trimming and J lost 5 bases; unmatched junction nucleotides: 17. CDR1 is SGHVS and CDR2 is FNYEAQ in the germline V gene.

In this sample, this clonotype turned up many times. This sequence joins TRBV28 and TRBJ2-1, with 10 bases that match TRBD2. Germline V CDR1 and CDR2: MDHEN, SYDVKM. The ends lost 6 bases at V and 7 bases at J; junction bases unmatched: 12. This CDR3 spans 16 amino acids. CDR3 region: CASRSQAGGVLNEQFF. In DNA form, the CDR3 reads TGTGCCAGCAGATCTCAAGCGGGAGGGGTTTTGAATGAGCAGTTCTTC.

This clonotype was detected a few times. The chain combines TRBV27 with TRBJ2-1, with a weak D call TRBD2 (5 bases). Germline CDR1 MNHEY, CDR2 SMNVEV (reference sequence). This CDR3 has 18 residues. Trimming took off 6 bases at V and 0 bases at J, with 21 bases between the two ends. The CDR3 sequence is CASSRAPPGWSSYNEQFF. The CDR3 region has the DNA TGTGCCAGCAGCCGTGCCCCCCCGGGGTGGAGCTCCTACAATGAGCAGTTCTTC.

There are many counts of this clonotype. The DNA of the CDR3 is TGTGCCAGCAGTTACCAGGGACTCCGCAATCAGCCCCAGCATTTT. It encodes CASSYQGLRNQPQHF. V usage is TRBV6-2 or TRBV6-3 and J usage is TRBJ1-5; possibly TRBD1 for D (5 bases). This CDR3 region has 15 residues. Per the germline V gene, CDR1 is MNHEY and CDR2 is SVGEGT. V lost 2 bases and J 2 bases, leaving 10 bases between the germline ends.

This clonotype showed up many times. The J gene is TRBJ2-5, the V gene TRBV5-1, with 8 positions matching TRBD1. Unmatched junction bases numbered 6, after V lost 4 bases and J lost 1 base. The germline CDR1 and CDR2 sequences are SGHRS and YFSETQ. The CDR3 consists of 15 residues. Written as DNA, the CDR3 is TGCGCCAGCAGCCGATCCGGGACAGGCCAAGAGACCCAGTACTTC. This sequence encodes CASSRSGTGQETQYF.

The chain combines TRBV5-1 with TRBJ2-7; D uncertain. Trimming stripped 2 bases from V and 2 bases from J, with 8 bases between. The CDR3 extends over 13 amino acids. From germline, CDR1 is SGHRS and CDR2 YFSETQ. The CDR3 nucleotides are TGCGCCAGCAGCTTAGACCTGACCTACGAGCAGTACTTC. Its protein product is CASSLDLTYEQYF.

CDR3 in DNA: TGTGCCAGCAGTTTGCAGGGCGAAGTCGGCAAACTGTTTTTT. Translating it yields CASSLQGEVGKLFF. The rearrangement links TRBV27 to TRBJ1-4; TRBD1 is a possible D gene (5 bases). V was cut by 3 bases and J by 11 bases, with 16 bases left in between. Germline V gives CDR1 MNHEY, CDR2 SMNVEV (reference sequence). The CDR3 is made up of 14 amino acids. Full variable domain (rest looked up from reference TRBV27 and TRBJ1-4): EAQVTQNPRYLITVTGKKLTVTCSQNMNHEYMSWYRQDPGLGLRQIYYSMNVEVTDKGDVPEGYKVSRKEKRNFPLILESPSPNQTSLYFCASSLQGEVGKLFFGSGTQLSVL.